This TCR beta chain was observed in a study of OX40 agonist ivuxolimab in advanced cancers. Data came from immunoSEQ multiplex PCR; TCRdb stores just in-frame clones and leaves some out. This sample yields some 74,000 clones, of which about four fifths are seen a single time; around 5% belongs to the top ten. The CDR3 runs to 17 residues. Trimming stripped 0 bases from V and 0 bases from J, with 12 bases between. Germline assignment: CDR1 SGDLS and CDR2 YYNGEE. The receptor's source is an adult with an advanced solid tumor such as melanoma, head and neck, liver or kidney cancer. Sequenced material: CD4+ or CD8+ T cells sorted from blood, taken in a trial of the OX40 agonist ivuxolimab. This chain connects TRBV9 to TRBJ2-2; no firm D call. As DNA, the CDR3 is TGTGCCAGCAGCGTAGCCGCCGGGTCCGCGAACACCGGGGAGCTGTTTTTT. This encodes CASSVAAGSANTGELFF.